The present TCR beta chain was sequenced within a study of identical twins. Through template switching, a universal primer site was introduced, and the cDNA contained unique molecular identifiers. TCRdb independently ran MiXCR on the 5' RACE reads; one entry per CDR3 protein. The top ten hold 0.25% to 0.3% of the sample, which has around 1.7 million distinct CDR3 sequences, less than 35% seen once. This clonotype was counted between two and nine times. With 0 bases removed from V and 0 bases from J, the gap between germline ends came to 13 bases. The CDR3 has 17 amino acids. CDR1 MGHRA and CDR2 YSYEKL come from the germline V gene.

The rearrangement joins TRBV4-1 to TRBJ2-3; TRBD1 or TRBD2 may be the D gene (5 bases each). The clonotype originates from a newborn girl in good health. The sample comprised cord blood. The CDR3 here is CASSQDDTGPSTDTQYF. CDR3 bases: TGCGCCAGCAGCCAAGATGACACGGGGCCTAGCACAGATACGCAGTATTTT.